This TCR beta chain was identified during a study of regulatory T cells in long-lasting Graves disease (dated by TCRdb to the early 2020s). In terms of the full investigation: Antithyroid drugs had been taken for less than 3 months by newly diagnosed Graves' disease patients. Persistent Graves' disease patients were compared with newly diagnosed Graves' disease patients by peripheral blood TCR sequencing and RNA sequencing. The study was conducted in China and was registered as a clinical trial. TCR sequencing covered some 13 persistent and roughly 20 newly diagnosed Graves' disease patients, 33 samples in total.

Results the study describes overall, beyond this receptor: Sequencing and analysis were limited to the TCR beta chain. Lower TCR Shannon entropy and fewer highly expanded clones were observed in persistent Graves' disease patients than in newly diagnosed patients, which suggested clonal expansion. The study examined only peripheral blood because the primary lesion, thyroid tissue, could not be accessed. Persistent disease showed preferential use of TRBV28, TRBJ1-2 and TRBJ2-5, whereas newly diagnosed disease favored TRBV20-1 and TRBJ2-1. The authors noted that the small sample size was a limitation that may lower accuracy. Persistent patients shared more public clonotypes among themselves (more than 2,500) than newly diagnosed patients did (about 970).

Read against the paper, the sample's time point label means: newly diagnosed GD, antithyroid drugs for less than 3 months. RNA was extracted from PBMCs in TRIzol for both TCR sequencing and RNA sequencing. The diagnosis of Graves' disease was made according to American Thyroid Association guidelines. Recruitment of patients was carried out at an endocrinology department in Xi'an, China. Each patient gave 7 to 9.5 milliliters of peripheral blood, collected in an EDTA anticoagulant tube. Ficoll Paque Plus density gradient separation was used to isolate PBMCs, and no further T cell sorting was done. An Agilent 2100 Bioanalyzer and agarose gel were used to check RNA quality, and a NanoDrop 2000 was used to measure RNA concentration. Library construction relied on multiplex PCR. TCRdb lists the instrument as Illumina HiSeq 4000. CDR3 regions were amplified by Arm-PCR with iRepertoire HTBI primers to construct TCR beta libraries. Gel purification was performed on PCR products prior to sequencing. Processing in the source paper ran as follows. Across samples, fewer than 70 TRBV and 15 or so TRBJ segments were identified and used for gene usage analysis of CDR3 amino acid clonotypes. Filtered high-quality paired reads were merged into contigs using COPE and FqMerger. BLAST was used to align contigs to IMGT TRBV, TRBD and TRBJ reference genes, with CDR3 defined following IMGT. Any clonotype with a frequency above 0.1% was counted as a highly expanded clone. Repertoire diversity was measured by Shannon entropy, and V-J evenness by the Gini coefficient. Clonotypes shared by more than one individual were considered public. In-frame beta chains were kept once TCRdb had trimmed the public reads at Q25 with fastp and called clones with MiXCR. Rows with a matching CDR3 protein are joined into one entry that keeps the most common DNA and genes. TCRdb, not the original authors, processed these V and J calls. The sample contains 350,000 to 450,000 distinct CDR3 sequences, approximately 10% of them found a single time. Of the sample, 15% to 20% falls within the top ten clones.

The table lists this clonotype with many counts. No cognate antigen has been identified for it. Base qualities are missing; no much larger clone stands one base away. V trim: 5 bases; J trim: 6 bases; unmatched bases: 7. Based on the germline V gene, the CDR1 and CDR2 sequences are LGHNA and YSLEER. The CDR3 starts with the cysteine, ends with the phenylalanine, and has 13 residues. Solely the CDR3 DNA is kept, with 39 bases framed from the first base. The sample was also linked to a second study, of T cells in Graves' hyperthyroidism and ophthalmopathy. The second source states: A patient counted as having stable Graves' hyperthyroidism if no progression to ophthalmopathy occurred over 18 months of follow-up. Hyperthyroidism patients were aged 18 to 65 years and newly diagnosed, with disease duration of less than 2 months. Exclusion was applied to patients with uncontrolled infections, other autoimmune diseases, pregnancy or lactation. Diagnoses were established on the basis of clinical symptoms, serum thyroxine and TRAb, thyroid ultrasound, and orbital computed tomography. The first round of RT-PCR for the TCR CDR3 was performed with the HTBI primer set and the Qiagen OneStep RT-PCR kit. Blood samples also contained most of the expanded thyroid clonotypes (frequency above 0.001), which suggests that blood repertoires may reflect thyroid immune responses. In cross-validation, a model built on a 13 V-J signature told ophthalmopathy apart from stable hyperthyroidism with roughly 87% sensitivity and 81% to 82% specificity, and in testing the same model reached 80%/75%. During validation, the model predicted progression to ophthalmopathy a median of approximately six months ahead of onset, with around 70% sensitivity and 72.22% specificity. TCR V-J signatures able to tell the groups apart were searched for in a discovery cohort of approximately 95 patients, of whom fewer than 45 had Graves' ophthalmopathy and about 60 had stable Graves' hyperthyroidism. Whether ophthalmopathy could be predicted prospectively was tested in an independent validation cohort made up of about 18 hyperthyroidism patients plus 17 patients who later progressed to ophthalmopathy. For training and testing, the roughly 100 patients in the discovery cohort were randomly divided in a 7:3 ratio. The study also compared thyroid tissue and blood T-cell repertoires from about 6 Graves' hyperthyroidism patients. After sampling, hyperthyroidism patients received methimazole starting at 30 mg daily, and ophthalmopathy patients received high-dose intravenous methylprednisolone. Libraries were constructed in a second round of multiplex PCR, after which size selection and purification were performed. Sequencing of the libraries was done on an Illumina HiSeq2000 using paired-end 100 bp reads. SOAPnuke was used to process the raw data, with reads discarded if the reads contained adapters or uncalled bases, had a mean Phred below 15, or lacked an exact constant-primer or identifier match. COPE v1.2.5 was used to merge the high-quality paired reads, and each unique nucleotide sequence was defined as a clonotype. MiTCR v1.1 was used to align the clonotypes against IMGT TRBV, TRBD and TRBJ reference segments. The analysis included only V-J combinations with a frequency above 0.0001, which together covered 99.2% of the repertoires. The TCS score was defined as the ratio of F50 (clonal expansion) to E x V (chaos), calculated using BLOSUM62-based TCRdist between CDR3 peptides within each V-J. Welch's t-statistics and random forest reduced some 510 V-J features to fewer than 15, which were used in a naive Bayes classifier (R e1071). Sample size was not statistically predetermined, and blinding of investigators to group allocation was not performed. The paper reports TCR Vbeta CDR3 sequencing of approximately 140 peripheral blood samples: around 45 ophthalmopathy, fewer than 85 hyperthyroidism and around 17 progressor patients.

The receptor was derived from a young woman with Graves disease. Donor details come from another sample of the same person, matched by shared clones. Source: peripheral blood mononuclear cells (PBMCs), taken at new diagnosis, from a patient treated with antithyroid drugs. The V gene is TRBV4-3 and the J gene is TRBJ2-7; 7 bases in the middle match TRBD1. The DNA reads TGCGCCAGCAGCACTAGACAGGGTGGCGAGCAGTACTTC. Protein translation: CASSTRQGGEQYF.